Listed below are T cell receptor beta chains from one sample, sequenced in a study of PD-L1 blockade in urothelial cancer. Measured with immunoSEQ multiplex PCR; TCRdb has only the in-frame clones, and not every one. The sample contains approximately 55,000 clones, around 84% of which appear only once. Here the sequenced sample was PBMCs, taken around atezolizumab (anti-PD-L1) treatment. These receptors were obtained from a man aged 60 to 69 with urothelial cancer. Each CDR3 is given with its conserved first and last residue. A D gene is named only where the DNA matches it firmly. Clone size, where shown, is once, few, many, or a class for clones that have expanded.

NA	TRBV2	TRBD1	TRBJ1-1	TGTGCCAGCAGTGAACACAGGGGGTCGTACACTGAAGCTTTCTTT	CASSEHRGSYTEAFF
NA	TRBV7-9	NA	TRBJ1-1	TGTGCCAGCAGCTTAGAGGGAGGGACTGAAGCTTTCTTT	CASSLEGGTEAFF
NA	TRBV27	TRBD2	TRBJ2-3	TGTGCCAGCAGTTTTAGGGGACTAGCAGTAGATACGCAGTATTTT	CASSFRGLAVDTQYF
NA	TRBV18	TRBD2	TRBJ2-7	TGTGCCAGCTCTCGTTCCGGCGGGACTAGCGGGGTAAATGGGTACGAGCAGTACTTC	CASSRSGGTSGVNGYEQYF
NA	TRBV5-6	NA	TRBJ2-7	TGTGCCAGCAGCCACTCCGGAGGGTACGAGCAGTACTTC	CASSHSGGYEQYF
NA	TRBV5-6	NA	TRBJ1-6	TGTGCCAGCAGCTTGAGGAGTACGAGTTATAATTCACCCCTCCACTTT	CASSLRSTSYNSPLHF
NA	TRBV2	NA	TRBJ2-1	TGTGCCACCGGGGGATTAGCAGAAAGCTACTCCTACAATGAGCAGTTCTTC	CATGGLAESYSYNEQFF
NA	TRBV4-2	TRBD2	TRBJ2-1	TGTGCCAGCAGCCAAGGAAAAGCGGGAGGGCCTAATGAGCAGTTCTTC	CASSQGKAGGPNEQFF
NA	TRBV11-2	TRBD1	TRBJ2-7	TGTGCCAGCAGCTTAGGACAGGGGAGAGGCGAGCAGTACTTC	CASSLGQGRGEQYF
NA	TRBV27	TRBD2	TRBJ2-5	TGTGCCAGCAGTCCCGGCCCTAGCGGGAGGGAGACCCAGTACTTC	CASSPGPSGRETQYF
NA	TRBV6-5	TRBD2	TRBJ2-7	TGTGCCAGCAGTTCAGCGGGGACCTACGAGCAGTACTTC	CASSSAGTYEQYF
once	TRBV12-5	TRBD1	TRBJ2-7	TGTGCTAGTGGCTCTGACAGGGGGCTGTACGAGCAGTACTTC	CASGSDRGLYEQYF
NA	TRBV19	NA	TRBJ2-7	TGTGCCAGTAGTCTACAGGTCCACAGCTCCTACGAGCAGTACTTC	CASSLQVHSSYEQYF
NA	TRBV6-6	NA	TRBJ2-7	TGTGCCAGCAGTTCTCTCGAGCAGTACTTC	CASSSLEQYF
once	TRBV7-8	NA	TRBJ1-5	TGTGCCAGCAGTCCGGGGGTATCGGGCAATCAGCCCCAGCATTTT	CASSPGVSGNQPQHF
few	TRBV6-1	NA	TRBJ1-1	TGTGCCAGCAAATCTCGGCAGGGGATAAACACTGAAGCTTTCTTT	CASKSRQGINTEAFF
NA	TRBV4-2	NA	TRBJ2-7	TGTGCCAGCAGCCAAGAGGTGACTATCCCTTCCTACGAGCAGTACTTC	CASSQEVTIPSYEQYF
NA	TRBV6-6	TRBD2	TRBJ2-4	TGTGCCAGCAGTTACTGGGGAGGGAACATTCAGTACTTC	CASSYWGGNIQYF
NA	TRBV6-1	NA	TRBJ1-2	TGTGCCAGCAGTGAACGCAGAAACTATGGCTACACCTTC	CASSERRNYGYTF
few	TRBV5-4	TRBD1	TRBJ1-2	TGTGCCAGCAGCTCCGGGACAGGGATCTATGGCTACACCTTC	CASSSGTGIYGYTF
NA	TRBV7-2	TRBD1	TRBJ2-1	TGTGCCAGCAGTTGGGACAGGGGGCAGAATGAGCAGTTCTTC	CASSWDRGQNEQFF
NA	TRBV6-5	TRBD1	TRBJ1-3	TGTGCCAGCAGTTACGGGCAGGGGGCCTCTGGAAACACCATATATTTT	CASSYGQGASGNTIYF
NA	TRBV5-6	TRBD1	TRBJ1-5	TGTGCCAGCAGCCCCGCAGGGGGAAGGACGGATCAGCCCCAGCATTTT	CASSPAGGRTDQPQHF
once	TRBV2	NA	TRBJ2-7	TGTGCCAGCAGACGCCTCGTCAGTCCCTACGAGCAGTACTTC	CASRRLVSPYEQYF
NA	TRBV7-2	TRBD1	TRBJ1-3	TGTGCCAGCAGCCGACAGGGGGCGAGTGGAAACACCATATATTTT	CASSRQGASGNTIYF
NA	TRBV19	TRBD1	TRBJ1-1	TGTGCCAGTAGTGACATAGGGACAGGGGGCACTGAAGCTTTCTTT	CASSDIGTGGTEAFF
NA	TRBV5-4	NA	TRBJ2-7	TGTGCCAGCAGCTTGATCCGGGGTCTTACCTACGAGCAGTACTTC	CASSLIRGLTYEQYF
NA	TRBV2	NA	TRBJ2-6	TGTGCCAGCAGTGATATCTCTGGGGCCAACGTCCTGACTTTC	CASSDISGANVLTF
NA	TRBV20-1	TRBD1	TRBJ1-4	TGCAGTACAGGGGGCACTGAAAAACTGTTTTTT	CSTGGTEKLFF
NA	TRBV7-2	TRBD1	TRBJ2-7	TGTGCCAGCAGCCCAATAGGGGGCGGGCACTCCTACGAGCAGTACTTC	CASSPIGGGHSYEQYF
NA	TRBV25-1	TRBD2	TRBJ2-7	TGTGCCAGCAGTGAATCACTAGCGGGGTACTACGAGCAGTACTTC	CASSESLAGYYEQYF
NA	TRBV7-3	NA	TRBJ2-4	TGTGCCAGCAGCTTGATCCATGGGGGGGCGCAACAGTACTTC	CASSLIHGGAQQYF
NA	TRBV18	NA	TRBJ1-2	TGTGCCAGCTCACCACTCTTTGGGCAACCGATGCTCAACTATGGCTACACCTTC	CASSPLFGQPMLNYGYTF
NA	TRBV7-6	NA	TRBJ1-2	TGTGCCAGCAGGGGCTCAGCAAGTTTCGGCTACACCTTC	CASRGSASFGYTF
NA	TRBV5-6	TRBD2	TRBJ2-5	TGTGCCAGCAGCTTGGTTCCTAGCGGGGCCCAAGAGACCCAGTACTTC	CASSLVPSGAQETQYF
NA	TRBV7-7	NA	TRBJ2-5	TGTGCTAGCAGCCCCCAGAGGGAGACCCAGTACTTC	CASSPQRETQYF
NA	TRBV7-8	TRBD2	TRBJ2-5	TGTGCCAGCAGCTTGGCTAGCGGGACTTTTTCGGAGACCCAGTACTTC	CASSLASGTFSETQYF
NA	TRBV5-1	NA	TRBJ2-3	TGCGCCAGCAGCTTTGCGGGAATGGGGGATACGCAGTATTTT	CASSFAGMGDTQYF
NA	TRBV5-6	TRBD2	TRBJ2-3	TGTGCCAGCAGGGGACTAGCGGGGTCAGGATGGGGCACAGATACGCAGTATTTT	CASRGLAGSGWGTDTQYF
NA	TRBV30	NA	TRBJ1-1	TGTGCCTGCCCCCGGGGGGGGCAAACTGAAGCTTTCTTT	CACPRGGQTEAFF
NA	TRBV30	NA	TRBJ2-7	TGTGCCTGGAGGGTCAGGAACTCCTACGAGCAGTACTTC	CAWRVRNSYEQYF
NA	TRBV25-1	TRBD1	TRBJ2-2	TGTGCCAGCAGTATACAGGGGATTAACACCGGGGAGCTGTTTTTT	CASSIQGINTGELFF
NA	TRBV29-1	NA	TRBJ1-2	TGCAGCGTCATGGACACCGCTGGGTATGGCTACACCTTC	CSVMDTAGYGYTF
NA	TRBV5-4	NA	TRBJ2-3	TGTGCCAGCAGCTTGGGCCAGGGAGATACGCAGTATTTT	CASSLGQGDTQYF
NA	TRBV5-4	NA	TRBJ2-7	TGTGCCAGCAGCTTCGAGGGAAGCTCCTACGAGCAGTACTTC	CASSFEGSSYEQYF